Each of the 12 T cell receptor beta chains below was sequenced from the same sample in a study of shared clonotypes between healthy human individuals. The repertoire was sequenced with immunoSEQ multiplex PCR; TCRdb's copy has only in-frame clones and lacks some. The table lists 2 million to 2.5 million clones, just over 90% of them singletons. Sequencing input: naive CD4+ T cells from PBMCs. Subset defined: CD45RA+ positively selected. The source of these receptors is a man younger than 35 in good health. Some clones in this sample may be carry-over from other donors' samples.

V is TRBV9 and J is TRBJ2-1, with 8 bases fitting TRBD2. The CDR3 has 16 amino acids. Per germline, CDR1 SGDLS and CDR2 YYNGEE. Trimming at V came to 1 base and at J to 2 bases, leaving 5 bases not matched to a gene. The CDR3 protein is CASSVSSGLTYNEQFF. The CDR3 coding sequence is TGTGCCAGCAGCGTATCTAGCGGGCTCACCTACAATGAGCAGTTCTTC.

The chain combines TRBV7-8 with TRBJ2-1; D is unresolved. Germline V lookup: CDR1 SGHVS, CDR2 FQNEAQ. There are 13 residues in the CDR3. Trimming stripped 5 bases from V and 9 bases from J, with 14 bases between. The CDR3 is CASSPSKGFEQFF. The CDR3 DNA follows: TGTGCCAGCAGCCCCTCAAAGGGATTTGAGCAGTTCTTC.

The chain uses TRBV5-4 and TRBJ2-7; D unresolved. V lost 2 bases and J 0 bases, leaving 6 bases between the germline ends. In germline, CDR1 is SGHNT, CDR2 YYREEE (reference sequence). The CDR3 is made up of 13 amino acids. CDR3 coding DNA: TGTGCCAGCAGCTTAGACTTCTCCTACGAGCAGTACTTC. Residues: CASSLDFSYEQYF.

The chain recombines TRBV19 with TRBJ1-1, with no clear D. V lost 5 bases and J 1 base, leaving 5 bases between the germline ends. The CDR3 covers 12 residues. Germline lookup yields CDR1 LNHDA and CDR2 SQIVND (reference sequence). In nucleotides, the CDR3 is TGTGCCAGTAGTGAGCCGAACACTGAAGCTTTCTTT. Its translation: CASSEPNTEAFF.

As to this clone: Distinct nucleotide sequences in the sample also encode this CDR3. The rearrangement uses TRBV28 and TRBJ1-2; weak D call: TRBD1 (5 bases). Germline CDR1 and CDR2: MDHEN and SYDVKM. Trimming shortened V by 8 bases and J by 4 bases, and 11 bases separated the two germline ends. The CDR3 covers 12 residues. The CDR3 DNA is TGTGCCAGCCTGGGGCAGGGCTATGGCTACACCTTC. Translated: CASLGQGYGYTF.

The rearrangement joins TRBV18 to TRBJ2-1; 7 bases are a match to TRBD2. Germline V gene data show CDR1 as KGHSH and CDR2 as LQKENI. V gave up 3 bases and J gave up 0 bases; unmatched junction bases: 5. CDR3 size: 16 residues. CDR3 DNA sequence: TGTGCCAGCTCACCCCAACTAGCGCTCTCCTACAATGAGCAGTTCTTC. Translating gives CASSPQLALSYNEQFF.

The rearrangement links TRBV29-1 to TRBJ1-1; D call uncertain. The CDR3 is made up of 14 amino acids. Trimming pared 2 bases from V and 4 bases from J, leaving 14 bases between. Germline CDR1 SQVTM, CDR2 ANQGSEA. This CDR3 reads CSVEFSRGITEAFF. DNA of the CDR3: TGCAGCGTTGAATTTTCTCGGGGAATCACTGAAGCTTTCTTT.

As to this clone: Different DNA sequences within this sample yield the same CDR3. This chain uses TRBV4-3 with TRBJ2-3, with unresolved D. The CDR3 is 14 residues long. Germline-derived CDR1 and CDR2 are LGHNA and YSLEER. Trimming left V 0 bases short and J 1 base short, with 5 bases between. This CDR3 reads CASSQDPRTDTQYF. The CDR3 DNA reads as TGCGCCAGCAGCCAAGACCCGCGCACAGATACGCAGTATTTT.

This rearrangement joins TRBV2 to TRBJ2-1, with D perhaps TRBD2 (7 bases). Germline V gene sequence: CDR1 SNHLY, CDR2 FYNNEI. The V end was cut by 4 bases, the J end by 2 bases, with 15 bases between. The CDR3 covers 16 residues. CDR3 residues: CASSVVGRGAYNEQFF. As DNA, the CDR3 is TGTGCCAGCAGTGTCGTAGGGAGGGGGGCCTACAATGAGCAGTTCTTC.

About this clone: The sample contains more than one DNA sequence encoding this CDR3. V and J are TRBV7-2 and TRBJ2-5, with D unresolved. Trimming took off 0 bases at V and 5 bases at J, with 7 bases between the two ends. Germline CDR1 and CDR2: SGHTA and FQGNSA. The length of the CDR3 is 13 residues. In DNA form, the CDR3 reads TGTGCCAGCAGCTTAGCCAGGCTGGAGACCCAGTACTTC. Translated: CASSLARLETQYF.

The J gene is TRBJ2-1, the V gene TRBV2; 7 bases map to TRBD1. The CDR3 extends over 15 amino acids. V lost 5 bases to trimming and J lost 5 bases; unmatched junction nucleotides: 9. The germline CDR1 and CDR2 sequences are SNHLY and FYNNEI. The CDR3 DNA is TGTGCCAGCAGTAGAAACACCGGGACAGACAATGAGCAGTTCTTC. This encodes CASSRNTGTDNEQFF.

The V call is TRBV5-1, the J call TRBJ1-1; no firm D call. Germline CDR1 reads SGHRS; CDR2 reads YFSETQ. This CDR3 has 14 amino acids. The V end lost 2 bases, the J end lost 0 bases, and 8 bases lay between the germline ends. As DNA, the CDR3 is TGCGCCAGCAGCTTTGGAAATTTGAACACTGAAGCTTTCTTT. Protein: CASSFGNLNTEAFF.